Listed below are T cell receptor beta chains from one sample, sequenced in a study of cytomegalovirus exposure and HLA in healthy donors. Clones were read by immunoSEQ multiplex PCR, and TCRdb kept only the in-frame ones, dropping some. The data contain about 200,000 clones, over 65% of them singletons. Sequencing was done on a sample of PBMCs. These receptors came from a woman under 30 in good health and CMV-seronegative. CDR3s include the opening cysteine and the closing phenylalanine or tryptophan. Size tells how often a clone was seen (once, few, many) or the class of an expanded clone, and some rows leave it out.

V	size	J	CDR3
TRBV5-1	.	TRBJ1-2	CASSLGTGAEGYTF
TRBV5-4	.	TRBJ1-4	CASTYGGHRGAREKLFF
TRBV18	.	TRBJ2-1	CASSPAQGGEQFF
TRBV27	.	TRBJ2-1	CASETGSNEQFF
TRBV6-5	.	TRBJ2-7	CASSLGRNSEQYF
TRBV5-1	.	TRBJ2-1	CASSFAQGSEQFF
TRBV7-9	.	TRBJ1-1	CASSLLDLNTEAFF
TRBV21-1	.	TRBJ2-1	CASTLRGGSNEQFF
TRBV5-1	.	TRBJ1-1	CASSLDGSRNTEAFF
TRBV6-5	.	TRBJ1-1	CASKRDLSSNEAFF
TRBV30	.	TRBJ2-7	CACGPGGFLYEQYF
TRBV5-1	.	TRBJ2-7	CASSFGGDDEQYF
TRBV7-6	.	TRBJ2-7	CASSLDYRNEQYF
TRBV6-5	.	TRBJ2-3	CASRPPGATDTQYF
TRBV5-4	.	TRBJ2-2	CASSLEFDTGELFF
TRBV7-8	.	TRBJ2-7	CASSPRDPGEQYF
TRBV6-5	.	TRBJ1-6	CASSGQGYNSPLHF
TRBV5-4	.	TRBJ1-2	CASSFGPGNYGYTF
TRBV4-2	.	TRBJ2-7	CASSQFPAEQYF
TRBV5-6	once	TRBJ2-7	CASSPRASYEQYF
TRBV6-1	.	TRBJ2-2	CASSGLAGVNTGELFF
TRBV4-1	.	TRBJ1-2	CASSQEYLGGYTF
TRBV30	.	TRBJ2-3	CAFERGPSTDTQYF
TRBV28	.	TRBJ2-3	CASSLVAGPSTDTQYF
TRBV15	.	TRBJ1-4	CATSSVPQVNHEKLFF
TRBV7-2	once	TRBJ2-7	CASSSQREGTQQYF
TRBV5-1	.	TRBJ1-5	CASSSGLSQPQHF
TRBV7-8	.	TRBJ1-2	CASSSAGQGGDGYTF
TRBV15	once	TRBJ2-7	CATSREGGGRRYEQYF
TRBV28	.	TRBJ2-1	CASSLSSWGGEQFF
TRBV25-1	once	TRBJ2-1	CASSDAAGPYNEQFF
TRBV18	few	TRBJ1-2	CASSPGSQGNYGYTF
TRBV11-2	.	TRBJ2-7	CASSQGGAGGYEQYF
TRBV5-6	.	TRBJ2-1	CASSFRPAYSYNEQFF
TRBV5-1	few	TRBJ1-2	CASSLEGASYTF
TRBV4-1	.	TRBJ2-7	CASSQEKRRGTYEQYF
TRBV27	.	TRBJ2-2	CASSLSTSGAGELFF
TRBV30	.	TRBJ1-1	CAWNRGLENTEAFF
TRBV6-1	.	TRBJ1-2	CASSAGTTGGTGYTF
TRBV11-2	.	TRBJ2-1	CASSLVGTGDNEQFF
TRBV18	.	TRBJ2-7	CASSLASSSYEQYF
TRBV30	.	TRBJ1-1	CAWSRRGTEAFF
TRBV9	once	TRBJ1-1	CASSVADIQGNTEAFF